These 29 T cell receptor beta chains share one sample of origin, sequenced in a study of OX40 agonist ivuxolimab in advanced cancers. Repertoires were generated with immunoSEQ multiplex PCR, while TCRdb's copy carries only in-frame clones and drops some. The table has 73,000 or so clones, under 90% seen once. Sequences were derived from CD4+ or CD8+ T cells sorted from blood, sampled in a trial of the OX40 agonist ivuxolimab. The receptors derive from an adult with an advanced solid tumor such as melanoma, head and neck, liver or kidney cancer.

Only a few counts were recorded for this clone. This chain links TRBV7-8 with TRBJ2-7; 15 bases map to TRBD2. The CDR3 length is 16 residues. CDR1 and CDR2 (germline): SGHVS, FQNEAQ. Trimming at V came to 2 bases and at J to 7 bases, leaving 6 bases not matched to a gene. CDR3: CASSLLGTSGRREQYF. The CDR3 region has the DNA TGTGCCAGCAGCTTACTTGGGACTAGCGGGAGGAGGGAGCAGTACTTC.

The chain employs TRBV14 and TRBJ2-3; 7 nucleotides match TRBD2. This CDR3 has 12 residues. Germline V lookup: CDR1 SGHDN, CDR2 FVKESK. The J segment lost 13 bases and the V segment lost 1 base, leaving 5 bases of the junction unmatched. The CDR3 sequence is CASSQGRGFKYF. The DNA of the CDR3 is TGTGCCAGCAGCCAAGGGCGGGGGTTCAAGTATTTT.

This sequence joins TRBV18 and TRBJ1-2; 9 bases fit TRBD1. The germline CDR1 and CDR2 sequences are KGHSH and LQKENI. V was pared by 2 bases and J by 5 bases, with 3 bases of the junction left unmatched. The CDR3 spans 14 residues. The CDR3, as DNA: TGTGCCAGCTCACCAGGGGACAGGGTTTATGGCTACACCTTC. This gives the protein CASSPGDRVYGYTF.

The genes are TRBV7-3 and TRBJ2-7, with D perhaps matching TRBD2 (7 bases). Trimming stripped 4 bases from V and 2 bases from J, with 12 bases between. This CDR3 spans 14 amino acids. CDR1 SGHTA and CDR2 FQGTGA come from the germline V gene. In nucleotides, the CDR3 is TGTGCCAGCAGCTGGGGGGGGCCCCCCTACGAGCAGTACTTC. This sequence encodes CASSWGGPPYEQYF.

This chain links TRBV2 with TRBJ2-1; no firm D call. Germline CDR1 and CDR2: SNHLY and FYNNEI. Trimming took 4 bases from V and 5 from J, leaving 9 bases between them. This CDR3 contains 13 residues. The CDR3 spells CASSVFGDNEQFF. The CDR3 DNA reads TGTGCCAGCAGTGTCTTTGGGGACAATGAGCAGTTCTTC.

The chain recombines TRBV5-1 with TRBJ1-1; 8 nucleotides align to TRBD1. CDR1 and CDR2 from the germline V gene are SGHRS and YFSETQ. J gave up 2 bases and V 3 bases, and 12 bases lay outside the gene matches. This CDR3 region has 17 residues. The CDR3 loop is CASSSPIRTGTNTEAFF. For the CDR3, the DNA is TGCGCCAGCAGCTCCCCTATACGGACAGGGACAAACACTGAAGCTTTCTTT.

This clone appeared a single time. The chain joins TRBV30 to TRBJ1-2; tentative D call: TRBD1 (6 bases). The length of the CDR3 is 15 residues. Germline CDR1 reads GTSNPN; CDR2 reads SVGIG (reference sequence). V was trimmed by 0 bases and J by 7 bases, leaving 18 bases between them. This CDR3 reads CAWSVKQGPSSGYTF. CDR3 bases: TGTGCCTGGAGTGTTAAACAGGGCCCCTCAAGTGGCTACACCTTC.

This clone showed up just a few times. The CDR3 DNA reads as TGTGCCAGCAGCAGGGGTAGGGGACTAGCGCTTAATACGCAGTATTTT. It is translated as CASSRGRGLALNTQYF. This chain uses TRBV7-2 with TRBJ2-3, with 10 bases fitting TRBD2. Germline lookup yields CDR1 SGHTA and CDR2 FQGNSA. This CDR3 is built from 16 residues. J was trimmed by 7 bases and V by 5 bases; bases with no gene match: 12. The entire variable domain, with the rest obtained from reference TRBV7-2 and TRBJ2-3, is as follows: GAGVSQSPSNKVTEKGKDVELRCDPISGHTALYWYRQSLGQGLEFLIYFQGNSAPDKSGLPSDRFSAERTGGSVSTLTIQRTQQEDSAVYLCASSRGRGLALNTQYFGPGTRLTVL.

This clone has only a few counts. DNA for the CDR3: TGTGCTAGTGGTTTGAGGGATACGCAGTATTTT. It is translated as CASGLRDTQYF. The chain recombines TRBV12-5 with TRBJ2-3; D remains unclear. Germline CDR1 LGHNT, CDR2 FRNRAP. V lost 2 bases and J 6 bases, leaving 3 bases between the germline ends. The CDR3 spans 11 residues.

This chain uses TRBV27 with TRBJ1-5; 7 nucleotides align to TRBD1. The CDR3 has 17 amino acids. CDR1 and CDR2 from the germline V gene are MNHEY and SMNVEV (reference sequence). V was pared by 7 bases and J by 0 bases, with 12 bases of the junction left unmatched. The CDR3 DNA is TGTGCCAGCAAAAGAGGGGGCTGGGATATTAGCAATCAGCCCCAGCATTTT. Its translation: CASKRGGWDISNQPQHF.

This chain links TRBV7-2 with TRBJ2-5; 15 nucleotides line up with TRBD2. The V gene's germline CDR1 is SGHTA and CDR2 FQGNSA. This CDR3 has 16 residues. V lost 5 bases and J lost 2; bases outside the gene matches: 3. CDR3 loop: CASSLGTSGGQETQYF. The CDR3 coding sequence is TGTGCCAGCAGCCTGGGGACTAGCGGGGGGCAAGAGACCCAGTACTTC.

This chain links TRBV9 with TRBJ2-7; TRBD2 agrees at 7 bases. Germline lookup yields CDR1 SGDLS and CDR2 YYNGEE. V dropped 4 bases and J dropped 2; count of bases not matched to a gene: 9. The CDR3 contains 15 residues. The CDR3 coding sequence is TGTGCCAGCAGCAAGGAGGGTGGGGGGGCCTACGAGCAGTACTTC. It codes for CASSKEGGGAYEQYF.

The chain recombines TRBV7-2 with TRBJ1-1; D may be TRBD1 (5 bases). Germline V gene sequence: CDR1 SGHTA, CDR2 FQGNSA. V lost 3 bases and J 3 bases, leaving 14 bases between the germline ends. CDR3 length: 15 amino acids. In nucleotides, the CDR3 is TGTGCCAGCAGCTTCACCGGGGACGGATACACTGAAGCTTTCTTT. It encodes CASSFTGDGYTEAFF. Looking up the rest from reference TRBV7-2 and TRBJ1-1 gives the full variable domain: GAGVSQSPSNKVTEKGKDVELRCDPISGHTALYWYRQSLGQGLEFLIYFQGNSAPDKSGLPSDRFSAERTGGSVSTLTIQRTQQEDSAVYLCASSFTGDGYTEAFFGQGTRLTVV.

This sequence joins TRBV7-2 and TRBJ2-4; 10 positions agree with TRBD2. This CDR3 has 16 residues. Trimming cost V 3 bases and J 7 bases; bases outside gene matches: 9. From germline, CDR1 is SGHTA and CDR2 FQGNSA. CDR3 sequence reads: CASSFVSGGAGNIQYF. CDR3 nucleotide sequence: TGTGCCAGCAGCTTCGTAAGCGGGGGGGCCGGGAACATTCAGTACTTC.

This chain's CDR3 is CAIWDSGDTQYF. The CDR3 DNA follows: TGTGCCATCTGGGACTCAGGAGATACGCAGTATTTT. The chain couples TRBV10-3 to TRBJ2-3; the D gene is possibly TRBD2 (6 bases). This CDR3 comprises 12 residues. CDR1 ENHRY and CDR2 SYGVKD come from the germline V gene. The V gene lost 8 bases and the J gene lost 5 bases, with 11 bases spanning the gap.

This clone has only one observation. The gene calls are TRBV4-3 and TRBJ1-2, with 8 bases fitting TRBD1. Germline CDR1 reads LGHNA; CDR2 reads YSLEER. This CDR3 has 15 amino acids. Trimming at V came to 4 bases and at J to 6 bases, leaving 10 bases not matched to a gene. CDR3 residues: CASSLGQAPSDGYTF. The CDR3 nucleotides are TGCGCCAGCAGCCTGGGACAGGCGCCGTCGGATGGCTACACCTTC.

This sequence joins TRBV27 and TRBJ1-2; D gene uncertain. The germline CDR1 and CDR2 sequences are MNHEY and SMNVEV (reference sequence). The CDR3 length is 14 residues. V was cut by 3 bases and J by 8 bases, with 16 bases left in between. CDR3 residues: CASSFSRGRLGYTF. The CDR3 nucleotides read TGTGCCAGCAGTTTCAGTAGAGGGAGGTTAGGCTACACCTTC.

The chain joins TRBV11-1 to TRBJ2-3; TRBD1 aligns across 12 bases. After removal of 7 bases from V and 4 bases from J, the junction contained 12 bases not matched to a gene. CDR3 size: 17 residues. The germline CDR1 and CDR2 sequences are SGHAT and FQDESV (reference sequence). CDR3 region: CASTTGGTGGGSDTQYF. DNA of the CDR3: TGTGCCAGCACCACTGGAGGGACAGGGGGCGGATCAGATACGCAGTATTTT.

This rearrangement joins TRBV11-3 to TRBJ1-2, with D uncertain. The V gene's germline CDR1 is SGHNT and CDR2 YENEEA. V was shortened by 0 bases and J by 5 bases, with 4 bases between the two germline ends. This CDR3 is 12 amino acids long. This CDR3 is CASSLDPYGYTF. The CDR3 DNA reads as TGTGCCAGCAGCTTAGATCCGTATGGCTACACCTTC.

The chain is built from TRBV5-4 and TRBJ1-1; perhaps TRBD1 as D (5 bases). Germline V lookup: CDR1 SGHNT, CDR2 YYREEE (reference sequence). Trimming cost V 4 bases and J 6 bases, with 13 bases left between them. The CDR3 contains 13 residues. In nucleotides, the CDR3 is TGTGCCAGCAGCCATCCGGACATCCCTGAAGCTTTCTTT. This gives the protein CASSHPDIPEAFF.

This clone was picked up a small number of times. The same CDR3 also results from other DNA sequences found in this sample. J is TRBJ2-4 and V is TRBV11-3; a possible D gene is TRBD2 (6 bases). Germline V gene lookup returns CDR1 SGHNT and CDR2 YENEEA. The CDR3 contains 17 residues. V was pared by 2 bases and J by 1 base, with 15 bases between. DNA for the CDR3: TGTGCCAGCAGCTTAACCGCGGGACGTGGGGCCAAAAACATTCAGTACTTC. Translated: CASSLTAGRGAKNIQYF.

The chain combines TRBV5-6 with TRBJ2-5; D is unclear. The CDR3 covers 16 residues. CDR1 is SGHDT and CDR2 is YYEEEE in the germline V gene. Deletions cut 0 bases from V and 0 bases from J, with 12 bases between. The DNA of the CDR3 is TGTGCCAGCAGCTTGGGGCCGCCCACGAACCAAGAGACCCAGTACTTC. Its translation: CASSLGPPTNQETQYF. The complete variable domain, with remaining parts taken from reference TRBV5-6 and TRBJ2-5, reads DAGVTQSPTHLIKTRGQQVTLRCSPKSGHDTVSWYQQALGQGPQFIFQYYEEEERQRGNFPDRFSGHQFPNYSSELNVNALLLGDSALYLCASSLGPPTNQETQYFGPGTRLLVL.

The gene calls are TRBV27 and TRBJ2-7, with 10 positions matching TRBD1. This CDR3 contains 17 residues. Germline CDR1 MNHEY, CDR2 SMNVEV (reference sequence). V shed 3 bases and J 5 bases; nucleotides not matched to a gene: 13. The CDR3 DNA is TGTGCCAGCAGTTTCCTCGACCGGGACAGGGGTGGGCACGAGCAGTACTTC. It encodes CASSFLDRDRGGHEQYF.

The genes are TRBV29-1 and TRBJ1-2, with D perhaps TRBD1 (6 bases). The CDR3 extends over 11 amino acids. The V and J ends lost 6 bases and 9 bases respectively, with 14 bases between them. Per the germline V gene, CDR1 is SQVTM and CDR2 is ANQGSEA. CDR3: CSVRSQGSYTF. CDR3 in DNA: TGCAGCGTCCGATCCCAGGGGAGCTACACCTTC.

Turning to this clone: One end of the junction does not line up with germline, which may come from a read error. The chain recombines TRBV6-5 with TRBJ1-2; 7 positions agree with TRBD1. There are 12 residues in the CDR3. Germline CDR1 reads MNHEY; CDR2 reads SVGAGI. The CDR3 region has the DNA TGTGCCAGCGTCCCGCACCAGGGGGGAATGGCCTTC. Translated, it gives CASVPHQGGMAF.

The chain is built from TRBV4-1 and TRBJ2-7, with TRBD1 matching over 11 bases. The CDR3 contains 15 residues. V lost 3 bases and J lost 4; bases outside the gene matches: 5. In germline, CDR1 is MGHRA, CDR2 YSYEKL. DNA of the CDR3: TGCGCCAGCAGCCACCCGGGACAGGGGGTGTACGAGCAGTACTTC. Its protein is CASSHPGQGVYEQYF.

The CDR3 DNA follows: TGTGCCAGCAGCGTAGGCATAGGACAGGGGTCAGAGGACTATGGCTACACCTTC. Translating gives CASSVGIGQGSEDYGYTF. The V gene is TRBV9, the J gene TRBJ1-2, with 9 bases fitting TRBD1. CDR3 length equals 18 residues. Germline CDR1 reads SGDLS; CDR2 reads YYNGEE. After removal of 0 bases from V and 3 bases from J, the junction contained 12 bases not matched to a gene.

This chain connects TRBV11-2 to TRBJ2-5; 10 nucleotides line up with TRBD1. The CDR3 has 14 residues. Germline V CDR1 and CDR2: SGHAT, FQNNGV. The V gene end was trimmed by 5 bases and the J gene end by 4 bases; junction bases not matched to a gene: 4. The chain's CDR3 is CASSRGTGVETQYF. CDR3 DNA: TGTGCCAGCAGCCGCGGGACAGGGGTAGAGACCCAGTACTTC.

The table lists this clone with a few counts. The CDR3 loop is CAWRQWTEAFF. The CDR3, as DNA: TGTGCCTGGAGGCAGTGGACTGAAGCTTTCTTT. This chain joins TRBV30 and TRBJ1-1; unclear D gene. The V and J ends lost 3 bases and 5 bases respectively, with 7 bases between them. The CDR3 is made up of 11 amino acids. CDR1 is GTSNPN and CDR2 is SVGIG in the germline V gene (reference sequence).